This record concerns one T cell receptor (beta chain) sequence. This clone is medium-sized (0.01 to 0.1%). Its antigen target is currently unknown. Nothing much larger sits one base from this clone, and base qualities are not available. The meaning of the sample's time point label: cycle 4 day 1 (C4D1), after 6 weeks of nivolumab. Every trial patient had relapsed after autologous stem cell transplantation, and cohorts A, B and C differed in prior brentuximab vedotin exposure. A total of roughly 60 patients with relapsed/refractory classical Hodgkin lymphoma made up the trial cohort, and each patient's best overall response was complete response, partial response or progressive disease. Trial patients were treated with single-agent nivolumab in the multi-cohort phase II CheckMate 205 trial. Best overall response was determined by an independent review committee according to the 2007 International Working Group response criteria. Trial PBMCs were collected immediately before nivolumab initiation (C1D1) and during therapy at cycle 2 day 1 and cycle 4 day 1. Peripheral blood was collected in 8 mL Vacutainer Cell Preparation Tubes, from which PBMCs were isolated by centrifugation and then cryopreserved.

The data originate from a study of PD-1 blockade in classical Hodgkin lymphoma (TCRdb year 2020). Background on the whole study: Nivolumab dosing was 3 mg/kg intravenously every 2 weeks, continuing until either disease progression or unacceptable toxicity. The study used CyTOF and TCR beta sequencing to define a peripheral blood immune signature of response to PD-1 blockade in classical Hodgkin lymphoma.

Compared with germline, V lacks 7 bases and J lacks 2 bases; bases without a gene match: 8. The germline V gene (reference sequence) sets CDR1 to SEHNR and CDR2 to FQNEAQ. Taken from cysteine to phenylalanine, the CDR3 has 15 residues. The read is trimmed to its CDR3 DNA, 45 bases read in frame from base 1. Study-level results and caveats: A significant rise by C4D1 was seen in CD4+ but not CD8+ TCR diversity (p=0.0027 vs p=0.16), with the rise being most apparent in complete responders (p=0.02). Among trial patients, those achieving complete response had baseline diversity similar to that of newly diagnosed patients, while diversity was significantly lower in partial responders and progressors. Newly diagnosed patients were reported to have lower baseline TCR diversity than healthy donors, and relapsed/refractory patients were reported to have lower baseline TCR diversity still. Only a single clinical trial cohort was studied, and what caused the repertoire differences, possibly disease activity or prior therapy, remained undefined. Lower diversity was observed in patients in whom nivolumab was started less than 1 year after ASCT, and these patients were excluded from later analyses so that confounding by immune reconstitution would be avoided.

Genomic DNA was extracted with the Qiagen DNeasy kit from unsorted PBMCs and from negatively selected CD4+ and CD8+ fractions. Amplification of TCR beta CDR3 regions was done by immunoSEQ multiplex PCR with primers that anneal to V and J segments. Amplification bias was minimized using a synthetic immune receptor repertoire, and residual bias was removed computationally after sequencing. The paper's data handling went like this. Repertoire diversity was quantified as the Shannon entropy index using custom Python scripts. Unsorted, CD4+ and CD8+ repertoires were examined separately, except in combined analyses, for which CD4+ and CD8+ sequences were merged in silico. Clonal expansion was defined as at least a 2-fold frequency increase after treatment relative to C1D1, with a pseudocount of 0.5 for undetected baseline clones. Clones with 0 or 1 copy at C1D1 were defined as singleton clones, while clones with 2 or more copies were defined as non-singleton clones. Clones expanded in unsorted samples were annotated as CD4+, CD8+ or unknown by matching protein sequences in sorted samples from the same patient. Wilcoxon tests on paired samples were used to test changes in diversity from C1D1 to C4D1. In TCRdb, the immuneACCESS table is reduced to in-frame sequences with V and J assigned. These tables do not hold every clone; where another copy was compared, an unresolved V gene accounts for under half, and the others remain unexplained. V and J calls plus clone size are reproduced from that table; the DNA served to infer D and trimming. Present in this sample are 41,000 or so clones, about two thirds of which were seen just once. Jointly, the top ten make up roughly 3% of the sample.

Specimen: peripheral blood mononuclear cells (PBMCs), collected before the fourth cycle of nivolumab. Recombination connected TRBV7-9 to TRBJ2-1, and 7 junctional nucleotides match TRBD2. This clonotype was obtained from a human donor with classical Hodgkin lymphoma. CDR3 reads: CASTMGGETYNEQFF. The nucleotides read TGTGCCAGCACCATGGGGGGGGAGACCTACAATGAGCAGTTCTTC. When the CDR3 is completed using the reference TRBV7-9 and TRBJ2-1 genes on either side, the full variable domain is DTGVSQNPRHKITKRGQNVTFRCDPISEHNRLYWYRQTLGQGPEFLTYFQNEAQLEKSRLLSDRFSAERPKGSFSTLEIQRTEQGDSAMYLCASTMGGETYNEQFFGPGTRLTVL.